A single sample is the source of the 17 T cell receptor beta chains below, sequenced in a study of T cells expressing NK-cell markers. Reanalyzing the 5' RACE reads, TCRdb keeps one entry per CDR3 protein, without DNA. Here the sample table reports a few hundred thousand distinct CDR3 sequences. Sequencing was done on a sample of blood T cells: a sorted CD56 or NKG2C T cell subset, CD4+ or CD8+ T cells, or bulk PBMC T cells (not recorded which). All receptors come from a man in his late teens or twenties in good health.

J is TRBJ2-2 and V is TRBV27; lacking DNA, the TRBD2 call made by TCRdb goes unchecked. The CDR3 length is 18 residues. Germline CDR1 is MNHEY and CDR2 is SMNVEV (reference sequence). The CDR3 sequence is CASSQGTSGAANTGELFF.

The genes are TRBV29-1 and TRBJ2-1. The CDR3 spans 12 residues. The germline V gene encodes CDR1 SQVTM and CDR2 ANQGSEA. The CDR3 loop is CSVGRTYNEQFF.

The chain is built from TRBV20-1 and TRBJ1-6. This CDR3 is 15 amino acids long. Germline assignment: CDR1 DFQATT and CDR2 SNEGSKA (reference sequence). The CDR3: CSTIQGSSYNSPLHF.

V and J are TRBV12-3 or TRBV12-4 and TRBJ1-3; the TCRdb D gene call, TRBD1, has no DNA to confirm it. The CDR3 is made up of 14 amino acids. CDR3 sequence reads: CASTQTGRGNTIYF.

The chain couples TRBV7-2 to TRBJ2-3; the TCRdb D gene call, TRBD2, has no DNA to confirm it. The germline gives CDR1 SGHTA, CDR2 FQGNSA. This CDR3 region has 15 residues. The CDR3 loop reads CASSFGSSPTDTQYF.

This chain connects TRBV20-1 to TRBJ2-1; TCRdb's assignment of TRBD1 cannot be checked, as there is no DNA. Germline values: CDR1 DFQATT, CDR2 SNEGSKA (reference sequence). The CDR3 extends over 13 amino acids. The CDR3: CSALRQAGDEQFF.

The chain is built from TRBV12-3 or TRBV12-4 and TRBJ2-3; there is no DNA to check the TCRdb D call of TRBD1. The CDR3 has 16 amino acids. The CDR3: CASSSGTAILGDTQYF.

This rearrangement joins TRBV20-1 to TRBJ2-3; without DNA, the TCRdb call of TRBD2 cannot be checked. The CDR3 extends over 16 amino acids. Germline CDR1 DFQATT, CDR2 SNEGSKA (reference sequence). CDR3: CSASLASGSRTDTQYF.

The V gene is TRBV14, the J gene TRBJ2-7; absent DNA, TCRdb's TRBD2 call cannot be checked. The CDR3 loop spans 17 amino acids. Germline lookup yields CDR1 SGHDN and CDR2 FVKESK. This CDR3 reads CASSPTSGALISYEQYF.

CDR3 amino acids: CSATRLAGGETQYF. The chain employs TRBV20-1 and TRBJ2-5; the D gene TCRdb calls, TRBD2, cannot be checked with no DNA. Per the germline V gene, CDR1 is DFQATT and CDR2 is SNEGSKA (reference sequence). The CDR3 has 14 residues.

The chain employs TRBV20-1 and TRBJ2-7; TCRdb's D call of TRBD2 is untestable without DNA. Germline CDR1 DFQATT, CDR2 SNEGSKA (reference sequence). This CDR3 spans 17 amino acids. CDR3 residues: CSARGLGLFSGRTEQYF.

J is TRBJ2-3 and V is TRBV7-2; TCRdb reports TRBD1, a call that lacks DNA to check it against. This CDR3 contains 14 residues. Germline CDR1 and CDR2: SGHTA and FQGNSA. The CDR3 is CASSSNRGLGTQYF.

The chain joins TRBV12-3 or TRBV12-4 to TRBJ2-3; no DNA is available, so the TRBD2 call from TCRdb remains unchecked. The CDR3 is 17 amino acids. This CDR3 is CASSFKLAGVPTDTQYF.

The rearrangement links TRBV30 to TRBJ2-1; TCRdb picks TRBD2, but there is no DNA to check that call. Germline CDR1 GTSNPN, CDR2 SVGIG (reference sequence). The CDR3 extends over 12 amino acids. CDR3 sequence: CAWARATTEQFF.

The chain couples TRBV24-1 to TRBJ2-1; the D gene TCRdb calls, TRBD1, cannot be checked with no DNA. The length of the CDR3 is 15 residues. Germline CDR1 and CDR2: KGHDR and SFDVKD. CDR3 protein: CATRYGRDEDNEQFF.

V gene TRBV29-1 combines with J gene TRBJ1-5; the TRBD1 assignment by TCRdb is unverifiable without DNA. This CDR3 is 14 amino acids long. Per germline, CDR1 SQVTM and CDR2 ANQGSEA. CDR3 sequence: CSVTGTSDLQPQHF.

The V call is TRBV24-1, the J call TRBJ2-3; TCRdb gives TRBD2 as the D gene, but with no DNA this cannot be confirmed. This CDR3 region has 16 residues. The V gene's germline CDR1 is KGHDR and CDR2 SFDVKD. The CDR3 protein is CATSGTAGGKVLAQYF.